One TCR beta chain is described in this entry. Its antigen remains unknown. This sample was taken from a study of T cell repertoires in aging, cancer and after chemotherapy. Rearranged V-D-J TRB sequences were amplified with a mixed TRB-A/B primer pool. Using its own MiXCR run on the multiplex PCR reads, TCRdb lists one record per CDR3 protein. The sample has more than 9,500 distinct CDR3 sequences, roughly 29% seen once. The study's findings and limits: Compared with age-matched healthy donors, untreated hematological or solid cancer patients showed higher blood TCR clonality. In cancer patients, declining TCR diversity with age involved lost richness and lost evenness.

Amplification of TCR beta used genomic DNA extracted from peripheral blood. The ends lost 6 bases at V and 8 bases at J; junction bases unmatched: 10. There are 15 residues in the CDR3. This chain joins TRBV12-3 or TRBV12-4 and TRBJ1-4; 9 bases are shared with TRBD1. The receptor comes from a human donor in good health. The donor label of this sample is uncertain. Sequenced material: blood. In nucleotides, the CDR3 is TGTGCCAGCAGAATGACCGGGACAGGGACAGAAAAACTGTTTTTT. It encodes CASRMTGTGTEKLFF.